This TCR beta chain was captured in a study of T-cell memory formation after mild COVID-19. Study background: TCR clusters showed largely donor specificity.

Study-level points and caveats: CD4+ contracting clones lay mainly in CM and EM, CD8+ ones in EMRA. Some SARS-CoV-2-responding clones were already detected in memory before infection. Contracting clones from day 15 to 85 had balanced CD4/CD8; later expanders favoured CD4+.

TCRdb reanalysed the 5' RACE reads using MiXCR and keeps one entry per CDR3 protein. There are 350,000 to 500,000 distinct CDR3 sequences in the sample; about 19% occur only once, and 7.5% to 9.5% lies in the top ten. This clonotype turned up a few times. Antigen specificity is unknown. Germline V lookup: CDR1 SEHNR, CDR2 FQNEAQ (reference sequence). Unmatched junction bases numbered 6, after V lost 1 base and J lost 8 bases. This CDR3 region has 16 residues. Sample: PBMCs or a T cell subset sorted from them (not recorded which). V usage is TRBV7-9 and J usage is TRBJ2-1; 12 nucleotides match TRBD2. The receptor was derived from an adult woman who had mild COVID-19 (a few samples of this study predate the infection). Cell type and time point are not known. In DNA, the CDR3 is TGTGCCAGCAGCTTAGTAACTACTAGCGGGAGGTATGAGCAGTTCTTC. This translates into CASSLVTTSGRYEQFF.